Below are 9 T cell receptor beta chains sequenced from a single sample in a study of T cells in Graves' hyperthyroidism and ophthalmopathy. Amplified regions were TCR beta CDR3 sequences from RNA transcripts. TCR CDR3 regions were first amplified by RT-PCR with HTBI primers. TCRdb used MiXCR to reprocess the multiplex PCR reads, holding one entry per CDR3 protein. The profile shows fewer than 750,000 distinct CDR3 sequences, approximately 15% of them singletons. Sample: blood. Receptors were obtained from a woman aged 45-59 years with Graves' ophthalmopathy.

This clonotype was recorded at least ten times. The chain carries TRBV6-2 or TRBV6-3 and TRBJ2-7; 10 nucleotides agree with TRBD1. Germline V CDR1 and CDR2: MNHEY, SVGEGT. The J segment lost 4 bases and the V segment lost 3 bases, leaving 6 bases of the junction unmatched. The CDR3 runs 15 residues. The CDR3 here is CASSYPTGGFYEQYF. CDR3 bases: TGTGCCAGCAGTTATCCGACAGGGGGCTTTTACGAGCAGTACTTC.

This clonotype has ten or more counts. The chain is built from TRBV20-1 and TRBJ2-6; 12 bases are shared with TRBD2. Unmatched junction bases numbered 5, after V lost 3 bases and J lost 2 bases. The CDR3 consists of 17 residues. The germline CDR1 and CDR2 sequences are DFQATT and SNEGSKA (reference sequence). The CDR3 coding sequence is TGCAGTGCTAGTCGGCTAGCGGGAGGGCCTGGGGCCAACGTCCTGACTTTC. Translating gives CSASRLAGGPGANVLTF.

This clonotype was recorded many times. The chain carries TRBV2 and TRBJ1-5; D unresolved. Germline CDR1 SNHLY, CDR2 FYNNEI. Trimming took 1 base from V and 1 from J, leaving 8 bases between them. CDR3 length equals 15 residues. The CDR3 DNA is TGTGCCAGCAGTGAAGAGATAGGGAGCAATCAGCCCCAGCATTTT. Translating gives CASSEEIGSNQPQHF.

This clonotype was counted ten times or more. The chain employs TRBV4-3 and TRBJ2-1; 13 positions agree with TRBD2. The CDR3 loop spans 17 amino acids. The germline V gene encodes CDR1 LGHNA and CDR2 YSLEER. V lost 1 base to trimming and J lost 4 bases; unmatched junction nucleotides: 4. DNA for the CDR3: TGCGCCAGCAGCCAAGCCCGGACTAGCGGGGGATACAATGAGCAGTTCTTC. Translated, it gives CASSQARTSGGYNEQFF.

This clonotype has a count of ten or more. The rearrangement links TRBV28 to TRBJ2-3, with a possible D match to TRBD1 (5 bases). CDR1 MDHEN and CDR2 SYDVKM come from the germline V gene. The CDR3 runs 16 residues. The germline V and J ends were trimmed by 3 bases and 4 bases, with 17 bases remaining between them. CDR3 protein: CASSFPQGASSDTQYF. CDR3 sequence (DNA): TGTGCCAGCAGTTTCCCTCAAGGGGCGTCTTCAGATACGCAGTATTTT.

In its sample, this clonotype was seen many times. The chain carries TRBV24-1 and TRBJ2-2; TRBD1 might be the D (5 bases). CDR1 and CDR2 (germline): KGHDR, SFDVKD. The CDR3 spans 17 residues. Trimming removed 3 bases at V and 1 base at J, with 14 bases between. The CDR3 sequence is CATSDTNRIGNTGELFF. CDR3 sequence (DNA): TGTGCCACCAGTGATACAAACAGGATTGGGAACACCGGGGAGCTGTTTTTT.

This clonotype was seen a few times. V gene TRBV3-1 combines with J gene TRBJ2-1, with D hard to call. Germline V gene sequence: CDR1 LGHDT, CDR2 YNNKEL (reference sequence). CDR3 length: 13 amino acids. Trimming pared 2 bases from V and 3 bases from J, leaving 5 bases between. As DNA, the CDR3 is TGTGCCAGCAGCCAATTCCGCTACAATGAGCAGTTCTTC. Its translation is CASSQFRYNEQFF.

This clonotype was picked up many times. The genes are TRBV7-3 and TRBJ2-1; D assignment may be TRBD1 or TRBD2 (5 bases each). V was shortened by 8 bases and J by 3 bases, with 17 bases between the two germline ends. In germline, CDR1 is SGHTA, CDR2 FQGTGA. CDR3 length: 15 amino acids. DNA of the CDR3: TGTGCCAGCGGTCTTCAGGTGGGGGACTACAATGAGCAGTTCTTC. Translation gives CASGLQVGDYNEQFF.

This clonotype has a count of ten or more. The V and J genes are TRBV15 and TRBJ2-1, with 7 bases lining up with TRBD2. The CDR3 is made up of 15 amino acids. The V gene end was trimmed by 5 bases and the J gene end by 7 bases; junction bases not matched to a gene: 11. In germline, CDR1 is LNHNV, CDR2 YYDKDF (reference sequence). CDR3 in amino acids: CATSPLSGERNEQFF. CDR3 coding DNA: TGTGCCACCAGCCCCCTCAGCGGGGAGAGGAATGAGCAGTTCTTC. Filled out from reference TRBV15 and TRBJ2-1, the complete variable domain reads DAMVIQNPRYQVTQFGKPVTLSCSQTLNHNVMYWYQQKSSQAPKLLFHYYDKDFNNEADTPDNFQSRRPNTSFCFLDIRSPGLGDTAMYLCATSPLSGERNEQFFGPGTRLTVL.